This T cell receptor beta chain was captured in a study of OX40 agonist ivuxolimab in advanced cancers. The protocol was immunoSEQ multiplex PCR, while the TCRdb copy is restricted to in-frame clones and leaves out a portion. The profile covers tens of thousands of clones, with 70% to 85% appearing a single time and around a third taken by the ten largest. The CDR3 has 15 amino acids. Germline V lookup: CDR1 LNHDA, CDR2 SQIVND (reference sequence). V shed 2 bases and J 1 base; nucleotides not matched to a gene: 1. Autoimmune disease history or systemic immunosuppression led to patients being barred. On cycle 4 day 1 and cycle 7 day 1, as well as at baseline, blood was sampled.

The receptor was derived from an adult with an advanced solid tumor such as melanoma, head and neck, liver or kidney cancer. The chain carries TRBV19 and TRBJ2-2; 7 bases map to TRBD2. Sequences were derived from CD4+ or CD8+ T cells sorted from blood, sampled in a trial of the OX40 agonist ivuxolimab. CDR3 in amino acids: CASSISGKNTGELFF. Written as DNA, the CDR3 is TGTGCCAGTAGTATAAGCGGGAAGAACACCGGGGAGCTGTTTTTT.